This paragraph covers one T cell receptor (beta chain) sequence. Its antigen is unidentified. This record comes from a study of tumor and adjacent non-tumor tissue in lung cancer. Across the whole study: Histology: about twelve adenocarcinoma, a couple of squamous cell carcinoma, 1 small cell lung cancer. Overall study findings and caveats: Patients with more diverse tumor TCRs had worse survival. Tumor tissue had significantly higher TCR diversity than normal lung.

CDR1 MDHEN and CDR2 SYDVKM come from the germline V gene. V trimming: 6 bases; J trimming: 2 bases; junction bases outside the gene matches: 11. The CDR3 runs 17 residues. The template was RNA from unsorted bulk tissue. Between August and November 2014, newly diagnosed, chemotherapy-naive lung cancer patients underwent thoracic surgery in China. The library came from three nested PCR rounds adapted from ARM-PCR protocols. TCRdb reanalysed the multiplex PCR reads using MiXCR and keeps one entry per CDR3 protein. The sample yields about 66,000 distinct CDR3 sequences, 73% seen once. This chain uses TRBV28 with TRBJ1-5; 9 nucleotides line up with TRBD1. Sequenced: lung tumor tissue. The origin of this receptor is a man aged 55 to 70 with non-small cell lung cancer. CDR3 region: CASRNHRDRAGNQPQHF. In DNA, the CDR3 is TGTGCCAGCAGAAATCACCGGGACAGGGCGGGCAATCAGCCCCAGCATTTT.